The 28 T cell receptor beta chains below were found in one sample sequenced in a study of cytotoxic CD8 clonotypes in ibrutinib-treated CLL. Produced via immunoSEQ multiplex PCR; TCRdb's table is partial and in-frame only. The sample holds about 50,000 clones, approximately 50% seen once. The specimen comprised PBMCs, sampled at disease progression, from a patient treated with ibrutinib. These receptors were obtained from a human donor with chronic lymphocytic leukemia.

This chain uses TRBV27 with TRBJ2-5, with TRBD2 matching 12 bases. V shed 2 bases, J shed 1 base, and the junction held 8 bases outside the gene matches. Germline loops: CDR1 MNHEY, CDR2 SMNVEV (reference sequence). This CDR3 is 18 amino acids long. The CDR3 spells CASSLGLAGITTQETQYF. The CDR3 bases are TGTGCCAGCAGTTTAGGACTAGCGGGAATAACAACCCAAGAGACCCAGTACTTC.

The V call is TRBV6-5, the J call TRBJ1-3; D is uncertain. The CDR3 covers 16 residues. The V and J ends lost 0 bases and 1 base respectively, with 10 bases between them. Germline values: CDR1 MNHEY, CDR2 SVGAGI. The DNA of the CDR3 is TGTGCCAGCAGTTACTCAACGGGAGGGTCTGGAAACACCATATATTTT. Amino acid sequence: CASSYSTGGSGNTIYF.

The J gene is TRBJ2-1, the V gene TRBV7-3; D uncertain. V dropped 1 base and J dropped 9 bases, with 10 bases sitting between them. In germline, CDR1 is SGHTA, CDR2 FQGTGA. The CDR3 sequence is 13 residues long. The CDR3 DNA reads TGTGCCAGCAGCTTAATAGTCTCGGCTGAGCAGTTCTTC. Amino acid sequence: CASSLIVSAEQFF.

This clone was picked up a small number of times. The chain employs TRBV28 and TRBJ2-3; the D is unclear. V gave up 2 bases and J gave up 5 bases, with 11 bases separating them. Germline V CDR1 and CDR2: MDHEN, SYDVKM. The CDR3 runs to 14 residues. The CDR3 loop is CASSLLSLIDTQYF. Written as DNA, the CDR3 is TGTGCCAGCAGTTTACTTTCCCTGATAGATACGCAGTATTTT.

This clone was picked up a small number of times. V is TRBV27 and J is TRBJ2-3, with no clear D. Deletions cut 6 bases from V and 1 base from J, with 8 bases between. Germline V gene lookup returns CDR1 MNHEY and CDR2 SMNVEV (reference sequence). The CDR3 covers 13 residues. The DNA for the CDR3 is TGTGCCAGCAGGAAGCAGGGCACAGATACGCAGTATTTT. Its translation: CASRKQGTDTQYF.

In its sample, this clone was seen a few times. The rearrangement uses TRBV18 and TRBJ2-5; tentative D call: TRBD1 (5 bases). The ends were cut back, 6 bases at V and 2 bases at J, with 10 bases in the middle. The CDR3 runs to 13 residues. Per germline, CDR1 KGHSH and CDR2 LQKENI. The CDR3 region is CASSLRQQETQYF. As DNA, the CDR3 is TGTGCCAGCTCCCTAAGACAGCAAGAGACCCAGTACTTC.

A few counts support this clone. V is TRBV9 and J is TRBJ2-3; 11 positions match TRBD2. The V gene end was trimmed by 4 bases and the J gene end by 2 bases; junction bases not matched to a gene: 6. The CDR3 is 16 residues long. In germline, CDR1 is SGDLS, CDR2 YYNGEE. The CDR3 protein is CASSSGTSGPTDTQYF. CDR3 nucleotide sequence: TGTGCCAGCAGCTCGGGGACTAGCGGCCCCACAGATACGCAGTATTTT.

The chain employs TRBV7-2 and TRBJ2-7; 8 bases agree with TRBD1. The V segment lost 2 bases and the J segment 1 base; nucleotides outside the gene matches: 1. This CDR3 has 14 residues. Germline V gives CDR1 SGHTA, CDR2 FQGNSA. CDR3 loop: CASSLQGASYEQYF. In DNA, the CDR3 is TGTGCCAGCAGCTTACAGGGGGCGTCCTACGAGCAGTACTTC.

The chain uses TRBV11-3 and TRBJ2-7; D is tentatively TRBD1 or TRBD2 (7 bases each). There are 15 residues in the CDR3. In germline, CDR1 is SGHNT, CDR2 YENEEA. Between the trimmed V and J ends, which lost 5 bases and 3 bases, there was a span of 17 bases. This CDR3 is CASSTRQGGDYEQYF. The CDR3 bases are TGTGCCAGCAGCACACGACAGGGAGGGGACTACGAGCAGTACTTC.

About this clone itself: Within the sample, other DNA sequences also encode this same CDR3. V is TRBV29-1 and J is TRBJ1-1, with D possibly matching TRBD1 (5 bases). This CDR3 spans 12 amino acids. V was clipped by 4 bases and J by 1 base, with 7 bases between them. Germline V gene sequence: CDR1 SQVTM, CDR2 ANQGSEA. The CDR3 loop reads CSVGGKNTEAFF. The CDR3 bases are TGCAGCGTTGGGGGGAAGAACACTGAAGCTTTCTTT.

The chain couples TRBV29-1 to TRBJ2-5; D not certain. V dropped 3 bases and J dropped 2 bases, with 10 bases sitting between them. Germline CDR1 and CDR2: SQVTM and ANQGSEA. The CDR3 spans 13 residues. The CDR3 reads CSVEAILQETQYF. The DNA for the CDR3 is TGCAGCGTTGAGGCTATACTACAAGAGACCCAGTACTTC.

The rearrangement joins TRBV19 to TRBJ2-1, with 9 nucleotides matching TRBD2. Germline V gene sequence: CDR1 LNHDA, CDR2 SQIVND (reference sequence). With V trimmed by 6 bases and J by 4 bases, 4 bases remained unmatched. CDR3 length: 14 residues. The CDR3 reads CASRKAGGYNEQFF. The CDR3, as DNA: TGTGCCAGTAGGAAAGCGGGAGGATACAATGAGCAGTTCTTC.

This clone showed up just a few times. The chain links TRBV6-9 to TRBJ1-4; 7 bases fit TRBD1. The J segment lost 8 bases and the V segment lost 7 bases, leaving 7 bases of the junction unmatched. CDR3 length: 13 residues. Germline loops: CDR1 MNHGY, CDR2 SVAAGI. Written as DNA, the CDR3 is TGTGCCAGCAACCCCGACAGGGAGGAAAAACTGTTTTTT. This gives the protein CASNPDREEKLFF.

The chain has TRBV5-1 and TRBJ2-7; 7 bases agree with TRBD1. The CDR3 runs 15 residues. Germline assignment: CDR1 SGHRS and CDR2 YFSETQ. Unmatched junction bases numbered 7, after V lost 4 bases and J lost 0 bases. The chain's CDR3 is CASSLDGQASYEQYF. CDR3 bases: TGCGCCAGCAGCCTGGACGGACAGGCCTCCTACGAGCAGTACTTC.

This clone was counted between two and nine times. V and J are TRBV29-1 and TRBJ1-5; tentative D call: TRBD1 (5 bases). This CDR3 has 13 amino acids. CDR1 is SQVTM, CDR2 ANQGSEA, per germline. V lost 7 bases to trimming and J lost 7 bases, with 17 bases between them. The CDR3 DNA reads as TGCAGCGCCCTGGCTGGGGGGAACCAGCCCCAGCATTTT. As protein: CSALAGGNQPQHF.

The chain recombines TRBV7-6 with TRBJ1-1, with D perhaps TRBD1 (6 bases). This CDR3 comprises 16 residues. V lost 1 base and J lost 3, with 15 bases in between. Looked up from germline, CDR1 is SGHVS and CDR2 is FNYEAQ. CDR3 in amino acids: CASSLGQGKVDTEAFF. Here the CDR3 DNA reads TGTGCCAGCAGCTTAGGGCAGGGGAAGGTGGACACTGAAGCTTTCTTT.

This clone has a handful of counts. Here the CDR3 reads CASHLGTGVNSPLHF. The CDR3 DNA follows: TGTGCCAGCCACCTCGGGACAGGGGTGAATTCACCCCTCCACTTT. This chain uses TRBV19 with TRBJ1-6; 10 positions agree with TRBD1. This CDR3 contains 15 residues. Trimming took 9 bases from V and 7 from J; bases not matched to a gene: 9. Germline V gives CDR1 LNHDA, CDR2 SQIVND (reference sequence).

The chain carries TRBV2 and TRBJ2-2; D unresolved. The germline CDR1 and CDR2 sequences are SNHLY and FYNNEI. The CDR3 totals 11 residues. The V gene lost 4 bases and the J gene lost 9 bases, with 6 bases spanning the gap. CDR3 nucleotide sequence: TGTGCCAGCAGTGCCCTCCGGGAGCTGTTTTTT. It is translated as CASSALRELFF.

The genes are TRBV9 and TRBJ1-2, with TRBD1 identical over 7 bases. Looked up from germline, CDR1 is SGDLS and CDR2 is YYNGEE. J lost 3 bases, V lost 0 bases, and 8 bases had no gene match. The CDR3 is 16 residues long. The CDR3 loop reads CASSVASSTGYYGYTF. The CDR3 DNA reads as TGTGCCAGCAGCGTAGCTTCCTCGACAGGGTACTATGGCTACACCTTC.

CDR3 DNA: TGTGCCAGCAGCTTCTACACCGGGGAGCTGTTTTTT. Translating gives CASSFYTGELFF. The V call is TRBV7-6, the J call TRBJ2-2; no firm D call. The CDR3 length is 12 residues. Germline values: CDR1 SGHVS, CDR2 FNYEAQ. Trimming pared 3 bases from V and 3 bases from J, leaving 2 bases between.

This clone was seen more than once but under ten times. The chain is built from TRBV14 and TRBJ1-2, with D possibly TRBD1 on 5 matching bases. CDR3 length equals 13 residues. The ends were cut back, 4 bases at V and 6 bases at J, with 12 bases in the middle. The V gene's germline CDR1 is SGHDN and CDR2 FVKESK. The CDR3 nucleotides read TGTGCCAGCAGCCGGGGACGGCGGAATGGCTACACCTTC. Protein product: CASSRGRRNGYTF.

The CDR3 loop reads CASSVLGSGTQYF. As DNA, the CDR3 is TGTGCCAGCAGCGTATTAGGATCGGGGACCCAGTACTTC. This chain joins TRBV9 and TRBJ2-5; D gene ambiguous. V was trimmed by 1 base and J by 7 bases, leaving 11 bases between them. The CDR3 covers 13 residues. Germline-derived CDR1 and CDR2 are SGDLS and YYNGEE. The entire variable domain, with the rest obtained from reference TRBV9 and TRBJ2-5, is as follows: DSGVTQTPKHLITATGQRVTLRCSPRSGDLSVYWYQQSLDQGLQFLIQYYNGEERAKGNILERFSAQQFPDLHSELNLSSLELGDSALYFCASSVLGSGTQYFGPGTRLLVL.

J is TRBJ2-1 and V is TRBV15; TRBD2 aligns across 10 bases. The CDR3 extends over 18 amino acids. In germline, CDR1 is LNHNV, CDR2 YYDKDF (reference sequence). J was trimmed by 3 bases and V by 1 base; bases with no gene match: 9. The CDR3 DNA reads TGTGCCACCAGCAGAGGGGGGCGGGGACTAGCGTTCTACAATGAGCAGTTCTTC. Translation: CATSRGGRGLAFYNEQFF.

This clone was seen just once. The chain links TRBV27 to TRBJ1-2, with a tentative D call TRBD1 (6 bases). Per germline, CDR1 MNHEY and CDR2 SMNVEV (reference sequence). The CDR3 is made up of 15 amino acids. Trimming pared 6 bases from V and 3 bases from J, leaving 17 bases between. The CDR3 loop is CASSWAGGSDYGYTF. CDR3 bases: TGTGCCAGCAGCTGGGCGGGGGGCTCGGACTATGGCTACACCTTC.

This clone has a handful of counts. This rearrangement joins TRBV4-2 to TRBJ2-7; 9 bases fit TRBD2. V dropped 4 bases and J dropped 2; count of bases not matched to a gene: 9. Germline lookup yields CDR1 LGHNA and CDR2 YNFKEQ. The CDR3 consists of 16 residues. In DNA form, the CDR3 reads TGTGCCAGCAGCCCTTATGCGGGAGGGGAGGCCTACGAGCAGTACTTC. It yields the protein CASSPYAGGEAYEQYF.

The J gene is TRBJ1-6, the V gene TRBV13; 8 bases are shared with TRBD1. J gave up 8 bases and V 0 bases, and 9 bases lay outside the gene matches. In germline, CDR1 is PRHDT, CDR2 FYEKMQ (reference sequence). CDR3 size: 17 residues. The DNA of the CDR3 is TGTGCCAGCAGCTTAGGTGCCGGGACAGGTGTGTATTCACCCCTCCACTTT. Protein sequence: CASSLGAGTGVYSPLHF.

This chain uses TRBV6-1 with TRBJ1-4; D gene ambiguous. Germline CDR1 reads MNHNS; CDR2 reads SASEGT. The CDR3 loop spans 11 amino acids. Trimming stripped 2 bases from V and 15 bases from J, with 10 bases between. The CDR3 region is CASSEWESVFF. Written as DNA, the CDR3 is TGTGCCAGCAGTGAATGGGAGTCGGTGTTTTTT.

This clone was seen only once. CDR3 in DNA: TGTGCCAGCAGCTCCCGGACCGGGACTAGCGGAATGGATGAGCAGTTCTTC. This translates into CASSSRTGTSGMDEQFF. The chain links TRBV11-2 to TRBJ2-1; 11 positions match TRBD2. Germline V gene sequence: CDR1 SGHAT, CDR2 FQNNGV. This CDR3 is built from 17 residues. V trimming: 4 bases; J trimming: 8 bases; junction bases outside the gene matches: 13.